This T cell receptor beta chain was observed in a study of human T cells and chemical hapten exposure. About the study: Epicutaneous patch tests delivered 0.01% DPC to the upper back, with evaluation at 6 days. Findings and limits, study-wide: It was expanded TCRs that formed significantly more large CDR3 similarity clusters than controls did. There was alopecia in the donors, so their immune response may differ from that of healthy people.

Comments on this clonotype: The antigen is not known.

Via MiXCR, TCRdb re-called the RACE reads, giving one row per CDR3 protein. The repertoire holds 210,000 or so distinct CDR3 sequences, with 20% to 25% as singletons. Time point described: patch test 3, about 24 weeks after DPC sensitization. Treatment denoted: therapeutic diphenylcyclopropenone sensitization with weekly scalp DPC. Only after blood had been drawn was each patch test applied. This specimen was whole blood, taken in connection with sensitization to the hapten diphenylcyclopropenone (DPC). The sequence was collected from a woman aged 40 to 50 with alopecia areata. Some clones in this sample may be carry-over from other donors' samples.

The CDR3 loop reads CSARSLNPSDGSSYNEQFF. CDR3 DNA: TGCAGTGCTAGATCCCTGAACCCTTCGGACGGTAGCTCCTACAATGAGCAGTTCTTC. V and J are TRBV20-1 and TRBJ2-1; D is unresolved. Trimming stripped 2 bases from V and 0 bases from J, with 23 bases between. Germline-derived CDR1 and CDR2 are DFQATT and SNEGSKA (reference sequence). The CDR3 is made up of 19 amino acids.